The 16 T cell receptor beta chains below were found in one sample sequenced in a study of STAT5B mutations in CD4+ large granular lymphocyte leukemia. Sequencing used immunoSEQ multiplex PCR; TCRdb keeps in-frame clones, though not all of them. This sample has roughly 32,000 clones, with approximately 70% found just once. The sample consisted of CD4+ T cells from blood buffy coats. Every receptor here comes from a human donor in good health.

The J gene is TRBJ1-6, the V gene TRBV10-3; TRBD1 agrees at 7 bases. The germline V gene encodes CDR1 ENHRY and CDR2 SYGVKD. J lost 4 bases, V lost 0 bases, and 3 bases had no gene match. The CDR3 has 16 residues. In DNA form, the CDR3 reads TGTGCCATCAGTGAGTCTAACAGGGGATATAATTCACCCCTCCACTTT. It codes for CAISESNRGYNSPLHF.

V and J are TRBV5-6 and TRBJ2-2, with D perhaps assigned TRBD1 or TRBD2 (5 bases each). The CDR3 loop spans 17 amino acids. Germline CDR1 reads SGHDT; CDR2 reads YYEEEE. The ends were cut back, 4 bases at V and 4 bases at J, with 20 bases in the middle. DNA for the CDR3: TGTGCCAGCAGCGCGGTTCTGACCGGGACCCGCACCGGGGAGCTGTTTTTT. It is translated as CASSAVLTGTRTGELFF.

The gene calls are TRBV9 and TRBJ1-2; D may be TRBD1 (5 bases). Trimming pared 0 bases from V and 4 bases from J, leaving 13 bases between. This CDR3 has 15 residues. CDR1 SGDLS and CDR2 YYNGEE come from the germline V gene. This CDR3 is CASSVGLAGRYGYTF. CDR3 in DNA: TGTGCCAGCAGCGTAGGTTTGGCAGGGCGCTATGGCTACACCTTC.

The chain uses TRBV6-5 and TRBJ2-1; the D is unclear. CDR1 and CDR2 from the germline V gene are MNHEY and SVGAGI. The CDR3 covers 12 residues. V lost 8 bases to trimming and J lost 4 bases, with 9 bases between them. This CDR3 is CASSGPYNEQFF. DNA for the CDR3: TGTGCCAGCTCCGGCCCGTACAATGAGCAGTTCTTC.

The rearrangement links TRBV6-1 to TRBJ2-1; the D call may be TRBD1 or TRBD2 (6 bases each). The CDR3 is 15 amino acids. Trimming took 0 bases from V and 9 from J, leaving 15 bases between them. Germline assignment: CDR1 MNHNS and CDR2 SASEGT. CDR3 sequence reads: CASSEAIVEGGEQFF. CDR3 in DNA: TGTGCCAGCAGTGAAGCGATCGTAGAGGGGGGTGAGCAGTTCTTC.

Comment on this clone: At one end, the junction sequence differs from germline, possibly due to a read error. The rearrangement links TRBV15 to TRBJ2-5; the D call may be TRBD1 or TRBD2 (5 bases each). CDR1 and CDR2 (germline): LNHNV, YYDKDF (reference sequence). CDR3 length: 17 amino acids. CDR3 amino acids: CATSPQLGRPGQGTQYF. CDR3 nucleotides: TGTGCCACCAGCCCTCAGTTGGGACGGCCGGGCCAAGGGACCCAGTACTTC.

The chain has TRBV6-5 and TRBJ1-3; D is unclear. Trimming cost V 0 bases and J 4 bases, with 10 bases left between them. CDR1 is MNHEY, CDR2 SVGAGI, per germline. The CDR3 is 15 residues long. CDR3 in DNA: TGTGCCAGCAGTTACTCTTCCCCCTCCGGAAACACCATATATTTT. Translation gives CASSYSSPSGNTIYF.

This rearrangement joins TRBV5-4 to TRBJ2-5; a weak D match, TRBD2 (5 bases). CDR3 length equals 12 residues. In germline, CDR1 is SGHNT, CDR2 YYREEE (reference sequence). V lost 6 bases and J lost 4, with 10 bases in between. The CDR3 here is CASTRGRETQYF. The CDR3 bases are TGTGCCAGCACACGGGGTCGAGAGACCCAGTACTTC.

This clone was seen just once. In DNA form, the CDR3 reads TGCGCCAGCAGCCAAGATGTGGGACTAGCTAGTTACGAGCAGTACTTC. Its translation: CASSQDVGLASYEQYF. The J gene is TRBJ2-7, the V gene TRBV4-1; 9 bases are a match to TRBD2. Germline V lookup: CDR1 MGHRA, CDR2 YSYEKL. V shed 0 bases, J shed 4 bases, and the junction held 7 bases outside the gene matches. The CDR3 totals 16 residues.

V usage is TRBV11-2 and J usage is TRBJ1-2; 7 nucleotides line up with TRBD1. Trimming removed 4 bases from V and 4 bases from J; junction bases left unmatched: 12. The CDR3 covers 16 residues. Germline lookup yields CDR1 SGHAT and CDR2 FQNNGV. CDR3 residues: CASSSNIGQVGYGYTF. CDR3 sequence (DNA): TGTGCCAGCAGCTCTAACATCGGACAGGTCGGCTATGGCTACACCTTC.

This clone has more than one count but fewer than ten. This chain connects TRBV13 to TRBJ2-3; D is ambiguous. This CDR3 region has 15 residues. The V gene's germline CDR1 is PRHDT and CDR2 FYEKMQ (reference sequence). Trimming left V 1 base short and J 1 base short, with 9 bases between. CDR3 residues: CASSLEVAGTDTQYF. The CDR3 bases are TGTGCCAGCAGCTTAGAGGTAGCAGGCACAGATACGCAGTATTTT.

V usage is TRBV5-1 and J usage is TRBJ1-2, with D uncertain. Germline CDR1 SGHRS, CDR2 YFSETQ. Between the trimmed V and J ends, which lost 0 bases and 6 bases, there was a span of 6 bases. The CDR3 is 12 residues long. The CDR3 DNA reads as TGCGCCAGCAGCTTGGCCATGGATGGCTACACCTTC. It specifies CASSLAMDGYTF.

J is TRBJ2-1 and V is TRBV2; TRBD1 aligns across 10 bases. Trimming at V came to 6 bases and at J to 2 bases, leaving 4 bases not matched to a gene. Germline lookup yields CDR1 SNHLY and CDR2 FYNNEI. The CDR3 extends over 15 amino acids. CDR3 sequence: CASRFGTGAYNEQFF. Written as DNA, the CDR3 is TGTGCCAGCAGGTTCGGGACAGGGGCCTACAATGAGCAGTTCTTC. Filled out from reference TRBV2 and TRBJ2-1, the complete variable domain reads EPEVTQTPSHQVTQMGQEVILRCVPISNHLYFYWYRQILGQKVEFLVSFYNNEISEKSEIFDDQFSVERPDGSNFTLKIRSTKLEDSAMYFCASRFGTGAYNEQFFGPGTRLTVL.

V usage is TRBV6-6 and J usage is TRBJ2-1; 8 nucleotides match TRBD1. CDR3 length equals 16 residues. After removal of 6 bases from V and 1 base from J, the junction contained 8 bases not matched to a gene. Germline CDR1 and CDR2: MNHNY and SVGAGI (reference sequence). The CDR3 coding sequence is TGTGCCAGCAGCCATAACCGGGACAGGTCCTACAATGAGCAGTTCTTC. Its translation: CASSHNRDRSYNEQFF.

This sequence joins TRBV15 and TRBJ1-5; D not certain. The V end lost 0 bases, the J end lost 7 bases, and 13 bases lay between the germline ends. Germline V gives CDR1 LNHNV, CDR2 YYDKDF (reference sequence). The CDR3 runs to 15 residues. CDR3 amino acids: CATSRDFEGRQPQHF. CDR3 coding DNA: TGTGCCACCAGCAGAGATTTTGAGGGCAGGCAGCCCCAGCATTTT.

The rearrangement links TRBV27 to TRBJ1-2; the D gene is possibly TRBD1 (6 bases). Germline V gene data show CDR1 as MNHEY and CDR2 as SMNVEV (reference sequence). This CDR3 has 16 amino acids. V was trimmed by 4 bases and J by 4 bases, leaving 19 bases between them. DNA for the CDR3: TGTGCCAGCAGTTCACGCGGGACACAGCTCCGCTATGGCTACACCTTC. Translation gives CASSSRGTQLRYGYTF.